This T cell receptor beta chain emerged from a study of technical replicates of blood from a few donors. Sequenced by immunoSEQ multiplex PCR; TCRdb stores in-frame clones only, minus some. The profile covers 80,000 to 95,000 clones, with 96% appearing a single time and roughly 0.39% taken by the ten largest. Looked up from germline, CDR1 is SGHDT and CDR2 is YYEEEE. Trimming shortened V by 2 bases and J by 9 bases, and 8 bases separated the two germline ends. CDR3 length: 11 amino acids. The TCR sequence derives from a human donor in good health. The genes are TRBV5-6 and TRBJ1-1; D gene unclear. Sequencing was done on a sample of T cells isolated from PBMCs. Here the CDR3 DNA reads TGTGCCAGCAGCTTTAGAGGAAAAGCTTTCTTT. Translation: CASSFRGKAFF.